The clone carrying this T cell receptor (beta chain) has ten or more counts. No antigen is known for it. This sample was taken from a study of CD8 T cells in ankylosing spondylitis. Study-wide findings and caveats: The authors reported significant enrichment of disease-linked clones in matched ankylosing spondylitis synovial fluid. Seemingly characteristic of ankylosing spondylitis blood was a TCR beta motif consisting of about 8 highly homologous variants.

Via MiXCR, TCRdb re-called the 5' RACE reads, giving one row per CDR3 protein. The sample holds hundreds of thousands of distinct CDR3 sequences, approximately 12% seen once. CDR3 length: 13 residues. Germline V gene lookup returns CDR1 DFQATT and CDR2 SNEGSKA (reference sequence). V lost 5 bases and J lost 5; bases outside the gene matches: 2. The V gene is TRBV20-1, the J gene TRBJ2-4, with 11 bases lining up with TRBD2. Material: blood, either unsorted or a sorted T cell fraction (not recorded which). This TCR was sampled from a male donor with ankylosing spondylitis. The DNA of the CDR3 is TGCAGTGCTCATAGCGGGAGGGAAAACATTCAGTACTTC. This sequence encodes CSAHSGRENIQYF.